These 11 T cell receptor beta chains came from one sample sequenced in a study of OX40 agonist ivuxolimab in advanced cancers. The library was generated by the immunoSEQ multiplex PCR assay. The clones in this table, taken by TCRdb from immuneACCESS, are in-frame only. Not every clone is retained; where verified, under half of the shortfall comes from an unresolved V gene, and the cause of the rest is unknown. The sample table shows some 96,000 clones, and approximately 83% are seen once. Roughly 1.5% of the sample goes to the ten largest clones. Sequencing used CD4+ or CD8+ T cells sorted from blood, obtained in a trial of the OX40 agonist ivuxolimab. The receptors stem from an adult with an advanced solid tumor such as melanoma, head and neck, liver or kidney cancer.

The CDR3 coding sequence is TGTGCCAGCAGCTTAACCTCCGGGATAGATAGGGGATATGGCTACACCTTC. Protein sequence: CASSLTSGIDRGYGYTF. V usage is TRBV11-2 and J usage is TRBJ1-2; D might be TRBD1 (5 bases). The germline V gene has CDR1 SGHAT and CDR2 FQNNGV. The CDR3 contains 17 residues. V lost 2 bases and J 5 bases, leaving 21 bases between the germline ends.

The rearrangement uses TRBV5-1 and TRBJ1-3; possible D gene TRBD1, 5 bases. Germline loops: CDR1 SGHRS, CDR2 YFSETQ. CDR3 length: 13 residues. Trimming pared 5 bases from V and 4 bases from J, leaving 10 bases between. CDR3 protein: CASRAGNGNTIYF. CDR3 coding DNA: TGCGCCAGCAGGGCAGGGAACGGAAACACCATATATTTT.

This chain connects TRBV11-2 to TRBJ2-6; a possible D gene is TRBD1 (6 bases). Between the trimmed V and J ends, which lost 4 bases and 4 bases, there was a span of 11 bases. The CDR3 totals 15 residues. Germline CDR1 SGHAT, CDR2 FQNNGV. The CDR3 loop reads CASSSQGLGANVLTF. CDR3 DNA sequence: TGTGCCAGCAGCTCTCAGGGGCTGGGGGCCAACGTCCTGACTTTC.

The V gene is TRBV10-3, the J gene TRBJ2-3, with unresolved D. This CDR3 contains 13 residues. Germline loops: CDR1 ENHRY, CDR2 SYGVKD. Trimming stripped 5 bases from V and 6 bases from J, with 12 bases between. Written as DNA, the CDR3 is TGTGCCATCAGTAGCCCCCCCGCGGATACGCAGTATTTT. Translating it yields CAISSPPADTQYF.

The chain employs TRBV7-3 and TRBJ1-2; possible D gene TRBD1, 5 bases. Trimming shortened V by 4 bases and J by 6 bases, and 15 bases separated the two germline ends. The CDR3 has 14 amino acids. Germline values: CDR1 SGHTA, CDR2 FQGTGA. CDR3 bases: TGTGCCAGCAGCTACGGGACCGAGAGGAATGGCTACACCTTC. It is translated as CASSYGTERNGYTF.

The chain employs TRBV28 and TRBJ1-2, with 8 bases fitting TRBD1. V was clipped by 3 bases and J by 8 bases; unmatched bases: 11. The length of the CDR3 is 15 residues. Germline CDR1 MDHEN, CDR2 SYDVKM. CDR3 protein: CASSLDLQGGGGYTF. The CDR3 region has the DNA TGTGCCAGCAGTTTGGATTTACAGGGGGGAGGCGGCTACACCTTC.

In this sample, this clone turned up a few times. The chain links TRBV19 to TRBJ1-5; the D gene is possibly TRBD1 (5 bases). CDR3 length: 14 amino acids. Germline V gene lookup returns CDR1 LNHDA and CDR2 SQIVND (reference sequence). The germline V and J ends were trimmed by 3 bases and 3 bases, with 9 bases remaining between them. The CDR3: CASSMGVPNQPQHF. CDR3 sequence (DNA): TGTGCCAGTAGTATGGGGGTCCCCAATCAGCCCCAGCATTTT.

CDR3 sequence: CASSLGDGLPQYF. For the CDR3, the DNA is TGTGCCAGCAGCTTAGGTGATGGCTTGCCGCAGTATTTT. The V gene is TRBV7-3, the J gene TRBJ2-3; no definite D call. The CDR3 covers 13 residues. Germline V gene lookup returns CDR1 SGHTA and CDR2 FQGTGA. Deletions cut 2 bases from V and 10 bases from J, with 13 bases between.

The CDR3 sequence is CASSPGGTSMTDTQYF. CDR3 DNA: TGTGCCAGCAGCCCGGGGGGGACTAGCATGACAGATACGCAGTATTTT. This rearrangement joins TRBV7-2 to TRBJ2-3; 9 bases line up with TRBD2. In germline, CDR1 is SGHTA, CDR2 FQGNSA. V was clipped by 5 bases and J by 3 bases; unmatched bases: 9. CDR3 size: 16 residues.

The rearrangement uses TRBV30 and TRBJ1-4, with D unclear. CDR3 size: 13 residues. Germline-derived CDR1 and CDR2 are GTSNPN and SVGIG (reference sequence). The CDR3 DNA reads TGTGCTTCTCGCGGAAAAAATAATGAAAAACTGTTTTTT. Amino acid sequence: CASRGKNNEKLFF.

The chain combines TRBV4-3 with TRBJ2-3, with 7 positions matching TRBD2. The CDR3 length is 14 residues. J gave up 4 bases and V 3 bases, and 4 bases lay outside the gene matches. CDR1 LGHNA and CDR2 YSLEER come from the germline V gene. The CDR3 reads CASSQALAADTQYF. In DNA form, the CDR3 reads TGCGCCAGCAGCCAGGCGCTAGCGGCAGATACGCAGTATTTT.